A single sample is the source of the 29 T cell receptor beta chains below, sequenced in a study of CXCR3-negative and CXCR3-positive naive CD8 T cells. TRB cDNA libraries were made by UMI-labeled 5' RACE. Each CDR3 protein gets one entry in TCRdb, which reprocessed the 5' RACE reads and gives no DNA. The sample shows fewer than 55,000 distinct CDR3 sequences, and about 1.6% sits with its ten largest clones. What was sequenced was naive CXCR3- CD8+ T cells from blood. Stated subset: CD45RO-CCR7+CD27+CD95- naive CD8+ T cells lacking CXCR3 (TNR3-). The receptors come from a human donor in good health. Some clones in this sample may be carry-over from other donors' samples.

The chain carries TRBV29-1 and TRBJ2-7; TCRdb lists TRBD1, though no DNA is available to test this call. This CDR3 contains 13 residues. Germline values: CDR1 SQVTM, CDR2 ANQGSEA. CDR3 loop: CSVAQGKTYEQYF.

The CDR3 spells CASSVEFGNEQFF. The chain uses TRBV9 and TRBJ2-1. Germline loops: CDR1 SGDLS, CDR2 YYNGEE. CDR3 length: 13 residues. The complete variable domain, with remaining parts taken from reference TRBV9 and TRBJ2-1, reads DSGVTQTPKHLITATGQRVTLRCSPRSGDLSVYWYQQSLDQGLQFLIQYYNGEERAKGNILERFSAQQFPDLHSELNLSSLELGDSALYFCASSVEFGNEQFFGPGTRLTVL.

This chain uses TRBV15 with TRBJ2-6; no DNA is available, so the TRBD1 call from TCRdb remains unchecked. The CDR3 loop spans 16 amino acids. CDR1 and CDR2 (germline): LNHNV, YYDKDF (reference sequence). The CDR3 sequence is CATSNGGGSGANVLTF.

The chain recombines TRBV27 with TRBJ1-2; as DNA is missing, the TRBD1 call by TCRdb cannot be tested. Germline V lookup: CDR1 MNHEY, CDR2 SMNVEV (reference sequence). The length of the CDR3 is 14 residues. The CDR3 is CASSLQGAPFGYTF.

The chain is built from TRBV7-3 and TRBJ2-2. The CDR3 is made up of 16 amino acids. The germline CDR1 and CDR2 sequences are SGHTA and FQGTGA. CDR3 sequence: CASSPTGSPSTGELFF.

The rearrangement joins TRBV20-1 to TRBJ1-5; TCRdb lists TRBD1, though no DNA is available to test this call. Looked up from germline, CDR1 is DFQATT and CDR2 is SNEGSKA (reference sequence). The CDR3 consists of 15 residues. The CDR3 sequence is CSAREMTTGYQPQHF.

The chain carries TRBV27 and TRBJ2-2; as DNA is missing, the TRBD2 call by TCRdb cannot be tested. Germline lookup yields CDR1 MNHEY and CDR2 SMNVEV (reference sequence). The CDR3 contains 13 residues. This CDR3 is CASSSAGTGELFF.

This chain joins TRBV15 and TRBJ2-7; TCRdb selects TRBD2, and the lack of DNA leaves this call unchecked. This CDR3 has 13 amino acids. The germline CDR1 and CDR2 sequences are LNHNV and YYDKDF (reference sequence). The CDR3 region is CATSQRGSYEQYF.

CDR3 sequence reads: CSVEVGAGQYF. The chain combines TRBV29-1 with TRBJ2-3; as DNA is missing, the TRBD1 call by TCRdb cannot be tested. Germline CDR1 reads SQVTM; CDR2 reads ANQGSEA. The CDR3 is made up of 11 amino acids.

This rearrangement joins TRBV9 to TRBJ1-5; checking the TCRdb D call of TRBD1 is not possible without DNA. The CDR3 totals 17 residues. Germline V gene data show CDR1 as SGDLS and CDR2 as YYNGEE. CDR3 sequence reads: CASSVVFARGSNQPQHF.

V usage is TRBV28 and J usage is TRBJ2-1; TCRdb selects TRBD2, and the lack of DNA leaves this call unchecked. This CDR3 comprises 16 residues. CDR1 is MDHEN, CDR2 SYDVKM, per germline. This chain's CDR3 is CASSLSSSGRYNEQFF.

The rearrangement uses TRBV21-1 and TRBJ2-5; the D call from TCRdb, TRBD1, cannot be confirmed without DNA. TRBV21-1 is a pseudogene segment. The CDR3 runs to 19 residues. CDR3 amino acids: CASSKEKPAGEPQGETQYF.

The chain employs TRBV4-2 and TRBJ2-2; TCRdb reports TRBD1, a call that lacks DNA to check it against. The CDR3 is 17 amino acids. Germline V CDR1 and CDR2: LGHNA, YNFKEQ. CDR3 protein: CASSQDWGGVITGELFF.

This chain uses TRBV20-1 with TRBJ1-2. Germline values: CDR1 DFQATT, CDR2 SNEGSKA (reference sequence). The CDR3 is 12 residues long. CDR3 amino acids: CRLGTTLQGYTF.

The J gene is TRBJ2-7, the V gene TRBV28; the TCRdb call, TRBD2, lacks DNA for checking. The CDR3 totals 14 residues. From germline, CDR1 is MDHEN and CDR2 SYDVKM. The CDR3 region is CASSFWSGSSEQYF.

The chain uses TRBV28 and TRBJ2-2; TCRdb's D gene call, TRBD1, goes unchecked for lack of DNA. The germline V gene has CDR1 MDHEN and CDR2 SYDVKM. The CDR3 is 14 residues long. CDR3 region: CASSLRGLTGELFF.

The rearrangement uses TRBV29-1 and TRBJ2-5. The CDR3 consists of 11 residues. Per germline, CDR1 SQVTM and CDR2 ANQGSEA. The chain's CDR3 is CSGKSEETQYF.

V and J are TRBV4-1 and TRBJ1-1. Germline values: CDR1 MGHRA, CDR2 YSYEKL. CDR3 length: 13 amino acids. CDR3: CASSHGPNTEAFF.

The CDR3 protein is CSVVGIAYEQYF. The rearrangement uses TRBV29-1 and TRBJ2-7. Germline V gives CDR1 SQVTM, CDR2 ANQGSEA. The CDR3 is made up of 12 amino acids.

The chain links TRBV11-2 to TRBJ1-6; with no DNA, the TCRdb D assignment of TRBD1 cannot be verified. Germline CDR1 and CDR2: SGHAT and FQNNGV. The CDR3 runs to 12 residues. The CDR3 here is CASTGVGDILSF. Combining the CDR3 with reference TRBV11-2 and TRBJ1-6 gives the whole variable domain EAGVAQSPRYKIIEKRQSVAFWCNPISGHATLYWYQQILGQGPKLLIQFQNNGVVDDSQLPKDRFSAERLKGVDSTLKIQPAKLEDSAVYLCASTGVGDILSFGNGTRLTVT.

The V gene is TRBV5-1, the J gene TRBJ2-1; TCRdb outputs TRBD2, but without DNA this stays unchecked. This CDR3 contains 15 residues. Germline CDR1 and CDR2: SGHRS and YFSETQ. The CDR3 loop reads CASSLSGLVYNEQFF. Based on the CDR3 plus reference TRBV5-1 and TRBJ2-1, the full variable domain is KAGVTQTPRYLIKTRGQQVTLSCSPISGHRSVSWYQQTPGQGLQFLFEYFSETQRNKGNFPGRFSGRQFSNSRSEMNVSTLELGDSALYLCASSLSGLVYNEQFFGPGTRLTVL.

CDR3 sequence reads: CASSTPTGTDTQYF. The chain has TRBV28 and TRBJ2-3; checking the TCRdb D call of TRBD1 is not possible without DNA. CDR3 length: 14 residues. CDR1 and CDR2 from the germline V gene are MDHEN and SYDVKM.

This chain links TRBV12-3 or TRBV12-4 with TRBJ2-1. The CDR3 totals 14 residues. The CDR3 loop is CASSLAGRNNEQFF.

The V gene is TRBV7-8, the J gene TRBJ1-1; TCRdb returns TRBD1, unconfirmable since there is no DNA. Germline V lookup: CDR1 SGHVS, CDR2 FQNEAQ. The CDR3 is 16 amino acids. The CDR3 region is CASSFSGSLLNTEAFF.

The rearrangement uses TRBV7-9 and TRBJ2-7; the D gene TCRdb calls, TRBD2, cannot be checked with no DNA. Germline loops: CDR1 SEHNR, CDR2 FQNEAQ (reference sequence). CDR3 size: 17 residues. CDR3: CATLAASGRSSSYEQYF.

The CDR3 region is CASTEQNLNEQFF. The chain joins TRBV28 to TRBJ2-1; the D call of TRBD1 rests on TCRdb alone, since no DNA is present to check it. CDR3 length: 13 amino acids. Germline V gene lookup returns CDR1 MDHEN and CDR2 SYDVKM.

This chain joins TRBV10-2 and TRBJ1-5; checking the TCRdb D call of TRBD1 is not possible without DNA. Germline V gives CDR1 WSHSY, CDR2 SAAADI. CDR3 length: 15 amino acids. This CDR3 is CASSRGWGSNQPQHF.

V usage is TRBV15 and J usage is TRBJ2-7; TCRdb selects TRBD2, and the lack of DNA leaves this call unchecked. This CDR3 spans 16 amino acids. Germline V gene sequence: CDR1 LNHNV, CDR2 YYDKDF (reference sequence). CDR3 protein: CATSRERLAGSYEQYF.

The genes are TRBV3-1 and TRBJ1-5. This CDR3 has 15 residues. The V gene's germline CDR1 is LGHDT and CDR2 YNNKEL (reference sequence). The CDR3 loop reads CASSQDPGQNQPQHF.